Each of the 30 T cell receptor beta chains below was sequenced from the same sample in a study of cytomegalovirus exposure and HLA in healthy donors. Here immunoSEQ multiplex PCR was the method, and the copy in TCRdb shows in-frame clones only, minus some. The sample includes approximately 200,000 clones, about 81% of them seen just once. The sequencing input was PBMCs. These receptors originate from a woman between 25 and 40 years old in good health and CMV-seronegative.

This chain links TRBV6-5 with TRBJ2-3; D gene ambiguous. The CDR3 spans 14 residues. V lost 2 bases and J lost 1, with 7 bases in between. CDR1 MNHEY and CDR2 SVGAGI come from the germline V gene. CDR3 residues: CASSYPTRTDTQYF. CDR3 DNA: TGTGCCAGCAGTTACCCCACACGCACAGATACGCAGTATTTT.

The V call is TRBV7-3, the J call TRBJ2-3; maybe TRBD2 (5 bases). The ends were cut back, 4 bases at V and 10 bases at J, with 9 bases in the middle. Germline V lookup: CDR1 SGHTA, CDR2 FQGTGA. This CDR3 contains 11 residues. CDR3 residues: CASSSGSPQYF. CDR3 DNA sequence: TGTGCCAGCAGCTCGGGAAGTCCGCAGTATTTT.

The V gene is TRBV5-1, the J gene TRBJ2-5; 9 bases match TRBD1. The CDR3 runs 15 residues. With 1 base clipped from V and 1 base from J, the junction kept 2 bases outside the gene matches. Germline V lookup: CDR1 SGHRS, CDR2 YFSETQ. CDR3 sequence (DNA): TGCGCCAGCAGCTTGAACAGGGGGCTCCAAGAGACCCAGTACTTC. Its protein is CASSLNRGLQETQYF.

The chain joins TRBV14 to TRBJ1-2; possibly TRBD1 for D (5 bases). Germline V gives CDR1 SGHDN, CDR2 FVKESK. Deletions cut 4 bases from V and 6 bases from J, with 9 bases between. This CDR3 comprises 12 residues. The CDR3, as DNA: TGTGCCAGCAGCCCAGGGTCCCATGGCTACACCTTC. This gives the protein CASSPGSHGYTF.

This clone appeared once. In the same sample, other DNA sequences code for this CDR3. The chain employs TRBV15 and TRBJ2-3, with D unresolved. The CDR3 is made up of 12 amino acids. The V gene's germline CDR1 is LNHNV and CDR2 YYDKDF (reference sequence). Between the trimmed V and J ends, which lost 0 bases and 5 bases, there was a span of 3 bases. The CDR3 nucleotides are TGTGCCACCAGCAGAGACAGAGATACGCAGTATTTT. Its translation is CATSRDRDTQYF.

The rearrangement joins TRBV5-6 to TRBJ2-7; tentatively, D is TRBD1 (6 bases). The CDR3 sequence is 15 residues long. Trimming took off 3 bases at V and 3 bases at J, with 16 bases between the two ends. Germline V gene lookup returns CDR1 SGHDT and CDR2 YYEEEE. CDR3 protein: CASSYPPGHSYEQYF. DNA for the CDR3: TGTGCCAGCAGCTACCCGCCGGGACACAGCTACGAGCAGTACTTC.

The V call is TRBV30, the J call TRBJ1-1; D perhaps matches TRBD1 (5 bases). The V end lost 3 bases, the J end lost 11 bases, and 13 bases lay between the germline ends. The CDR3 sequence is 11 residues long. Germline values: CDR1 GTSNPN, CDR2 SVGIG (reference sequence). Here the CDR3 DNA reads TGTGCCTGGAGGACGGGGGTGGCGGCTTTCTTT. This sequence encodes CAWRTGVAAFF.

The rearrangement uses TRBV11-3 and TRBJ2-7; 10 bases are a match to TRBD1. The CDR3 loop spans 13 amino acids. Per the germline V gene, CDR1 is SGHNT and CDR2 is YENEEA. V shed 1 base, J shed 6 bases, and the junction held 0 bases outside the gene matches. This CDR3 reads CASSLGTGGEQYF. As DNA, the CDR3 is TGTGCCAGCAGCTTAGGGACAGGGGGCGAGCAGTACTTC.

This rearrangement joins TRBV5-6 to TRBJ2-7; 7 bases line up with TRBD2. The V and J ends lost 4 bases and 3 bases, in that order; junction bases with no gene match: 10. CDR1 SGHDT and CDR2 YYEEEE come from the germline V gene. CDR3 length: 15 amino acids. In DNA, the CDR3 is TGTGCCAGCAGCCACGACGCCCTAGCGGTCTACGAGCAGTACTTC. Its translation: CASSHDALAVYEQYF.

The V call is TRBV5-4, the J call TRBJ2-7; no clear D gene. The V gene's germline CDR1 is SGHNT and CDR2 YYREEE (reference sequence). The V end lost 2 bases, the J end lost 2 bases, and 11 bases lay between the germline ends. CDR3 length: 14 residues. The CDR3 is CASSFDFPPYEQYF. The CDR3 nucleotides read TGTGCCAGCAGCTTTGACTTTCCCCCCTACGAGCAGTACTTC.

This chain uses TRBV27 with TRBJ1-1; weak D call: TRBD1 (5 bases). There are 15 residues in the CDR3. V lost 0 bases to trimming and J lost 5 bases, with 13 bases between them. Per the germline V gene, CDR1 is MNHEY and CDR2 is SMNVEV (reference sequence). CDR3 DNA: TGTGCCAGCAGTTTATCCCGGGGAGGGGATACTGAAGCTTTCTTT. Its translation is CASSLSRGGDTEAFF.

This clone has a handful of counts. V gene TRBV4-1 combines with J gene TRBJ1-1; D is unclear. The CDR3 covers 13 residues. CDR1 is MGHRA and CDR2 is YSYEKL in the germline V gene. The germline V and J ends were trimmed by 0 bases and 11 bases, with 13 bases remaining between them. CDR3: CASSQDAYSRAFF. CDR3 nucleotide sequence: TGCGCCAGCAGCCAAGACGCCTACAGCAGGGCTTTCTTT.

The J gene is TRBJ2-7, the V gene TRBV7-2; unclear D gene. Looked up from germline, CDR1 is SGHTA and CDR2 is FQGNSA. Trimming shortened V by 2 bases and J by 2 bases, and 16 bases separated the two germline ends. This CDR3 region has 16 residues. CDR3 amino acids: CASSLTSDYRAYEQYF. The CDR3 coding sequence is TGTGCCAGCAGCTTAACATCTGATTACAGAGCCTACGAGCAGTACTTC.

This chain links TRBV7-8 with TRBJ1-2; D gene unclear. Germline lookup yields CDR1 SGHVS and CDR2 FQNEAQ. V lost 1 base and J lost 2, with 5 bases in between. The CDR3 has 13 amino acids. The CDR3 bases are TGTGCCAGCAGCTTAGGACAAAACTATGGCTACACCTTC. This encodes CASSLGQNYGYTF.

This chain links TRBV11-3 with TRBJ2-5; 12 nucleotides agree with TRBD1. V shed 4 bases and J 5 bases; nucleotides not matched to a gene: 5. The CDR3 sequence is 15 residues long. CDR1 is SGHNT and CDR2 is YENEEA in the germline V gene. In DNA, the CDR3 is TGTGCCAGCAGCTCGTGGGACAGGGGGCTCGAGACCCAGTACTTC. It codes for CASSSWDRGLETQYF.

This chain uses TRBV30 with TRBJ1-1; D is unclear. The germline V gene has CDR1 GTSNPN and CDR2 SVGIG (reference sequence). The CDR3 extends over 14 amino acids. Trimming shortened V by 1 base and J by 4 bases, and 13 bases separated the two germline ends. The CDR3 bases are TGTGCCTGGAGTGACTGGGGAGGGAGCACTGAAGCTTTCTTT. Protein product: CAWSDWGGSTEAFF. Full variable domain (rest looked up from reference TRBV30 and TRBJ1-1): SQTIHQWPATLVQPVGSPLSLECTVEGTSNPNLYWYRQAAGRGLQLLFYSVGIGQISSEVPQNLSASRPQDRQFILSSKKLLLSDSGFYLCAWSDWGGSTEAFFGQGTRLTVV.

CDR3 sequence (DNA): TGTGCCAGCAGCTTCTCGAGGGGGCAAGAGACCCAGTACTTC. It yields the protein CASSFSRGQETQYF. The rearrangement joins TRBV7-2 to TRBJ2-5, with D possibly TRBD1 on 6 matching bases. V lost 3 bases to trimming and J lost 2 bases, with 10 bases between them. The germline CDR1 and CDR2 sequences are SGHTA and FQGNSA. The length of the CDR3 is 14 residues.

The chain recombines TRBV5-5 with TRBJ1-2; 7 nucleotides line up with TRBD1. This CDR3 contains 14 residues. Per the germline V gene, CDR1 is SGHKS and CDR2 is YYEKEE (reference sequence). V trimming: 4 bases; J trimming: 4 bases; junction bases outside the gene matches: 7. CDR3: CASSITGVGYGYTF. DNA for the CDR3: TGTGCCAGCAGCATTACAGGGGTCGGCTATGGCTACACCTTC.

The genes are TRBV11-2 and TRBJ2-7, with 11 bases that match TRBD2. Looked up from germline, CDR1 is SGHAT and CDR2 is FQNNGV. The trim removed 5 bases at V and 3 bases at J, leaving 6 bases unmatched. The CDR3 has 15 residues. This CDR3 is CASSPRGTSGYEQYF. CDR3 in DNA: TGTGCCAGCAGCCCCCGGGGGACTAGCGGCTACGAGCAGTACTTC.

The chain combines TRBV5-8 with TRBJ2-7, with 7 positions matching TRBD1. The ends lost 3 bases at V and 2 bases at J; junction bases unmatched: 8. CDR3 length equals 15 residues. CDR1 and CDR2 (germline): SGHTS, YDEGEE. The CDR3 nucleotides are TGTGCCAGCAGCTACCTCGGAACAGGGGCCTACGAGCAGTACTTC. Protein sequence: CASSYLGTGAYEQYF.

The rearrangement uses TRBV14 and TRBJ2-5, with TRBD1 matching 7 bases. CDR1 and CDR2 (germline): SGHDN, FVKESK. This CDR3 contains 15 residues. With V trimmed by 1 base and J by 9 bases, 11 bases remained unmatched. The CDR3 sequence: CASSQGGQGELAQYF. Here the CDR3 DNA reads TGTGCCAGCAGCCAAGGAGGGCAGGGGGAATTGGCCCAGTACTTC.

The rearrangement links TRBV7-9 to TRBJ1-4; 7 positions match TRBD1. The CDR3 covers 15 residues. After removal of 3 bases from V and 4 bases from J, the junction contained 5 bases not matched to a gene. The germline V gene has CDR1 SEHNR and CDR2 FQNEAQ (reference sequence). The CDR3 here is CASSFPGTVNEKLFF. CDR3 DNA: TGTGCCAGCAGCTTTCCTGGGACAGTTAATGAAAAACTGTTTTTT.

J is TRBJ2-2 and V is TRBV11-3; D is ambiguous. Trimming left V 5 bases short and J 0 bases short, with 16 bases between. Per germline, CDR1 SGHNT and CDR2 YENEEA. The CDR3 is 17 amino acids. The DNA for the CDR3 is TGTGCCAGCAGCCTCTCACACCTTGCCGCGAACACCGGGGAGCTGTTTTTT. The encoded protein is CASSLSHLAANTGELFF.

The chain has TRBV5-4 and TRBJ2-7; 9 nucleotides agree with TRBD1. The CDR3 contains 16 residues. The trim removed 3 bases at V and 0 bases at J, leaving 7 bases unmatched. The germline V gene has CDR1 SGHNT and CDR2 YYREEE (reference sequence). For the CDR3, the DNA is TGTGCCAGCAGCTCCGCCGGGACAGGGTTCTCCTACGAGCAGTACTTC. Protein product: CASSSAGTGFSYEQYF.

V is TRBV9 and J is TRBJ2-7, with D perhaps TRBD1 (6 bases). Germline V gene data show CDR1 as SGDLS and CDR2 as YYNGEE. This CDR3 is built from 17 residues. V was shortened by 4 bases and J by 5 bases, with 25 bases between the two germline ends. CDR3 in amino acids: CASSPGLTGSLADEQYF. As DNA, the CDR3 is TGTGCCAGCAGCCCCGGCCTAACAGGGTCTTTAGCCGACGAGCAGTACTTC.

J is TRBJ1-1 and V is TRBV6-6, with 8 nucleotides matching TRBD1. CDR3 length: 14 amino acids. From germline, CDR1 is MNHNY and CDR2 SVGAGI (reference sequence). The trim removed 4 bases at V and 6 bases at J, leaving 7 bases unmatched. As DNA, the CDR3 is TGTGCCAGCAGTTTCGCCGGACAGGGTGCTGAAGCTTTCTTT. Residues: CASSFAGQGAEAFF.

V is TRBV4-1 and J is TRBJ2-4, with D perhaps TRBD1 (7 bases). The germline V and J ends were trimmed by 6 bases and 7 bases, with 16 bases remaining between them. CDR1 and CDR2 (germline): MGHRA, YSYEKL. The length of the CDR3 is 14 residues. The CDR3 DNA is TGCGCCAGCAGGCCGACAGGGAGGAGGAACATTCAGTACTTC. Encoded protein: CASRPTGRRNIQYF.

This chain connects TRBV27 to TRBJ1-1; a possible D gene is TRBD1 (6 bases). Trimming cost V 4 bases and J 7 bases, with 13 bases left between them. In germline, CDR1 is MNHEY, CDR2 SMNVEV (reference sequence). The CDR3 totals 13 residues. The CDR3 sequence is CASSSVGDIEAFF. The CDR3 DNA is TGTGCCAGCAGTTCTGTGGGGGACATTGAAGCTTTCTTT.

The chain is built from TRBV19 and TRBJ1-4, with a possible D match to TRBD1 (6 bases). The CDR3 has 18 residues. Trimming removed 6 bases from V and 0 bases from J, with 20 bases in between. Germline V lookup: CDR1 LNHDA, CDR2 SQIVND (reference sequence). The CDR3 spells CASRATGTTHATNEKLFF. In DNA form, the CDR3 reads TGTGCCAGTAGGGCTACCGGGACAACCCATGCAACTAATGAAAAACTGTTTTTT.

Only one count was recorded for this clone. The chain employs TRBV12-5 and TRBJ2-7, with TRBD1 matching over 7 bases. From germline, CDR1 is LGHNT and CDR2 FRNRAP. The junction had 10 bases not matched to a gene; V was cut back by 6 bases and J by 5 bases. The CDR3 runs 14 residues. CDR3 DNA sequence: TGTGCTAGTGGCCCCTATGGGGACAGCGACGAGCAGTACTTC. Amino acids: CASGPYGDSDEQYF.